Each of the 27 T cell receptor beta chains below was sequenced from the same sample in a study of metastatic and nonmetastatic thyroid tumors. TCRdb re-clonotyped the PCR reads through MiXCR. The sample shows tens of thousands of clones, under 15% of them seen only once. Prior to thyroid surgery, none of the patients had received any treatment. The sample taken for sequencing was tumor tissue. Receptors originate from a female donor with papillary thyroid cancer or a benign thyroid nodule (not recorded which). Some clones in this sample may be carry-over from other donors' samples.

This clone was seen ten or more times. This sample also contains other DNA sequences that code for the same CDR3. V is TRBV2 and J is TRBJ2-1, with D unclear. The CDR3 loop spans 14 amino acids. The V gene lost 1 base and the J gene lost 6 bases, with 10 bases spanning the gap. Germline V gene data show CDR1 as SNHLY and CDR2 as FYNNEI. The CDR3: CASSEGLLANEQFF. The CDR3 DNA reads as TGTGCCAGCAGTGAAGGGCTCCTCGCCAATGAGCAGTTCTTC.

In this sample, this clone turned up many times. The chain links TRBV20-1 to TRBJ2-5; 7 bases agree with TRBD1. V was clipped by 0 bases and J by 2 bases; unmatched bases: 9. The CDR3 extends over 16 amino acids. Germline V gene sequence: CDR1 DFQATT, CDR2 SNEGSKA (reference sequence). In DNA, the CDR3 is TGCAGTGCTAGAGAACCTTCCGGGACAGTGCAAGAGACCCAGTACTTC. Residues: CSAREPSGTVQETQYF.

In its sample, this clone was seen many times. This sample also contains other DNA sequences that code for the same CDR3. The V gene is TRBV20-1, the J gene TRBJ1-1, with TRBD1 as a possible D gene (6 bases). Germline V gene data show CDR1 as DFQATT and CDR2 as SNEGSKA (reference sequence). This CDR3 is built from 15 residues. The germline V and J ends were trimmed by 1 base and 0 bases, with 12 bases remaining between them. This CDR3 reads CSARALAGVNTEAFF. The CDR3 DNA is TGCAGTGCTAGAGCACTGGCAGGGGTGAACACTGAAGCTTTCTTT.

The V call is TRBV6-4, the J call TRBJ2-1; TRBD2 agrees at 14 bases. V lost 6 bases to trimming and J lost 8 bases; unmatched junction nucleotides: 6. The germline CDR1 and CDR2 sequences are MRHNA and SNTAGT. The CDR3 is 15 amino acids. CDR3 bases: TGTGCCAGCAGCGTGACTAGCGGGAGGGCCGATGAGCAGTTCTTC. It yields the protein CASSVTSGRADEQFF.

For this clone: Relative to the germline gene, one junction end is altered; a read error may explain this. The sample carries other DNA sequences with the same CDR3. The rearrangement links TRBV15 to TRBJ1-4; the D is unclear. Looked up from germline, CDR1 is LNHNV and CDR2 is YYDKDF (reference sequence). The CDR3 length is 18 residues. CDR3 in amino acids: CATSSRRGDPSTNEKLFF. The CDR3 nucleotides read TGTGCCACCAGCAGTCGCCGGGGAGACCCATCAACTAATGAAAAACTGTTCTTT.

This clone was picked up a small number of times. A read error is possible here, since a much larger clone lies one base away. Other DNA sequences in the sample encode the same CDR3. V gene TRBV6-1 combines with J gene TRBJ2-7, with TRBD1 matching 7 bases. With V trimmed by 7 bases and J by 4 bases, 4 bases remained unmatched. Germline V gene lookup returns CDR1 MNHNS and CDR2 SASEGT. This CDR3 contains 12 residues. The CDR3 loop reads CASKTGDYEQYF. The DNA of the CDR3 is TGTGCCAGCAAAACAGGGGATTACGAGCAGTACTTC.

This clone was counted at least ten times. The rearrangement links TRBV20-1 to TRBJ2-1, with D possibly being TRBD2 (7 bases). The CDR3 is 15 amino acids. Trimming shortened V by 3 bases and J by 5 bases, and 17 bases separated the two germline ends. Germline-derived CDR1 and CDR2 are DFQATT and SNEGSKA (reference sequence). CDR3 loop: CSASIGGGPNNEQFF. CDR3 sequence (DNA): TGCAGTGCTAGCATAGGGGGAGGGCCGAACAATGAGCAGTTCTTC.

Ten or more counts support this clone. The V call is TRBV27, the J call TRBJ2-6, with unresolved D. The CDR3 is 14 residues long. Germline V lookup: CDR1 MNHEY, CDR2 SMNVEV (reference sequence). The V and J ends lost 10 bases and 0 bases respectively, with 10 bases between them. The CDR3 spells CATRAGSGANVLTF. The CDR3 DNA follows: TGTGCCACTAGAGCCGGCTCTGGGGCCAACGTCCTGACTTTC.

This clone showed up many times. This sequence joins TRBV18 and TRBJ1-4; D is perhaps TRBD1 (6 bases). CDR1 and CDR2 from the germline V gene are KGHSH and LQKENI. Trimming removed 3 bases from V and 8 bases from J, with 19 bases in between. The CDR3 runs 16 residues. This CDR3 is CASSPPARGAGEKLFF. In nucleotides, the CDR3 is TGTGCCAGCTCACCCCCGGCCAGGGGCGCGGGGGAAAAACTGTTTTTT.

This clone has ten or more counts. V is TRBV27 and J is TRBJ1-1; D gene uncertain. V lost 6 bases and J 5 bases, leaving 10 bases between the germline ends. Germline CDR1 and CDR2: MNHEY and SMNVEV (reference sequence). The CDR3 is 12 amino acids. The CDR3 loop is CASSHLGTEAFF. CDR3 nucleotide sequence: TGTGCCAGCAGCCACCTCGGAACTGAAGCTTTCTTT.

This clone was recorded many times. V usage is TRBV6-1 and J usage is TRBJ2-5; 9 bases match TRBD2. The germline CDR1 and CDR2 sequences are MNHNS and SASEGT. CDR3 length: 14 amino acids. Germline trimming cut 3 bases from V and 4 bases from J; bases unmatched to any gene: 3. In nucleotides, the CDR3 is TGTGCCAGCAGTGAGGCAGCGGGAGGAGAGACCCAGTACTTC. Translated, it gives CASSEAAGGETQYF.

This clone was counted a few times. Given a much more abundant clone one base away, this may be a read error. As the CDR3 is not closed by the conserved phenylalanine or tryptophan, this likely results from a read error. V gene TRBV15 combines with J gene TRBJ1-2; no reliable D call. CDR3 length equals 15 residues. CDR1 and CDR2 (germline): LNHNV, YYDKDF (reference sequence). Trimming took off 0 bases at V and 4 bases at J, with 12 bases between the two ends. For the CDR3, the DNA is TGTGCCACCAGCAGAGATCGAAAGTCAACCTATGGCTACACCCTC. Translated, it gives CATSRDRKSTYGYTL.

This clone was counted ten times or more. The chain uses TRBV7-8 and TRBJ1-3; TRBD1 matches at 9 bases. The J segment lost 4 bases and the V segment lost 7 bases, leaving 8 bases of the junction unmatched. The length of the CDR3 is 15 residues. The germline CDR1 and CDR2 sequences are SGHVS and FQNEAQ. CDR3 residues: CASTASGTGGNTIYF. CDR3 coding DNA: TGTGCCAGCACCGCATCAGGGACAGGGGGAAACACCATATATTTT.

This clone was recorded at least ten times. The CDR3 here is CASNHPGGGGGQETQYF. For the CDR3, the DNA is TGTGCCAGTAATCATCCGGGAGGCGGAGGAGGACAAGAGACCCAGTACTTC. The V and J genes are TRBV19 and TRBJ2-5; 7 bases fit TRBD2. This CDR3 has 17 residues. V lost 7 bases and J lost 2; bases outside the gene matches: 16. The V gene's germline CDR1 is LNHDA and CDR2 SQIVND (reference sequence).

In its sample, this clone was seen many times. The V call is TRBV9, the J call TRBJ2-1; 12 bases line up with TRBD2. This CDR3 is built from 17 residues. After removal of 4 bases from V and 4 bases from J, the junction contained 9 bases not matched to a gene. CDR1 and CDR2 (germline): SGDLS, YYNGEE. The CDR3 protein is CASSPILAGGYYNEQFF. The CDR3 nucleotides are TGTGCCAGCAGCCCCATACTAGCGGGGGGCTATTACAATGAGCAGTTCTTC.

This clone showed up many times. The chain links TRBV18 to TRBJ2-5, with D tentatively TRBD1 or TRBD2 (5 bases each). The CDR3 runs to 18 residues. Deletions cut 1 base from V and 5 bases from J, with 23 bases between. CDR1 and CDR2 (germline): KGHSH, LQKENI. The CDR3 region has the DNA TGTGCCAGCTCACCACTTTCCGCCAAACGGACAACGGGGGAGACCCAGTACTTC. It is translated as CASSPLSAKRTTGETQYF.

This clone was counted ten times or more. V is TRBV28 and J is TRBJ2-5; D assignment may be TRBD1 or TRBD2 (5 bases each). The CDR3 has 14 residues. Trimming took off 8 bases at V and 6 bases at J, with 19 bases between the two ends. Per germline, CDR1 MDHEN and CDR2 SYDVKM. The CDR3 sequence is CASLGPPTGKTQYF. The CDR3 nucleotides are TGTGCCAGCTTGGGGCCCCCAACGGGGAAGACCCAGTACTTC.

The rearrangement uses TRBV5-1 and TRBJ2-2; TRBD1 aligns across 8 bases. Trimming took 7 bases from V and 1 from J; bases not matched to a gene: 9. CDR3 length: 16 amino acids. Germline CDR1 SGHRS, CDR2 YFSETQ. This CDR3 reads CASGEFGQGNTGELFF. The DNA of the CDR3 is TGCGCCAGCGGCGAATTCGGACAGGGGAACACCGGGGAGCTGTTTTTT.

Ten or more counts support this clone. The CDR3 sequence is CASSPMGPDTDTQYF. For the CDR3, the DNA is TGCGCCAGCAGCCCTATGGGACCTGACACAGATACGCAGTATTTT. The chain combines TRBV10-1 with TRBJ2-3; D assignment may be TRBD1 or TRBD2 (5 bases each). Trimming stripped 6 bases from V and 2 bases from J, with 15 bases between. The CDR3 has 15 residues. Germline V gene sequence: CDR1 WNHNN, CDR2 SYGVQD (reference sequence).

The sample holds many counts of this clone. This chain uses TRBV11-2 with TRBJ2-7; weak D call: TRBD1 (6 bases). The CDR3 totals 14 residues. V lost 5 bases and J 0 bases, leaving 11 bases between the germline ends. CDR1 is SGHAT, CDR2 FQNNGV, per germline. The CDR3, as DNA: TGTGCCAGCAGCCTTAGACAGGCCTCCTACGAGCAGTACTTC. This encodes CASSLRQASYEQYF.

This clone has at least ten counts. The chain recombines TRBV30 with TRBJ2-1; D uncertain. From germline, CDR1 is GTSNPN and CDR2 SVGIG (reference sequence). The CDR3 length is 12 residues. V lost 4 bases to trimming and J lost 4 bases, with 8 bases between them. The CDR3 nucleotides are TGTGCCTGGAAACGGAGATACAATGAGCAGTTCTTC. Protein sequence: CAWKRRYNEQFF.

This clone was recorded a few times. A much larger clone differs from this one at a single base, so this may be a read error. This chain joins TRBV19 and TRBJ2-1; a weak D match, TRBD1 (5 bases). From germline, CDR1 is LNHDA and CDR2 SQIVND (reference sequence). The CDR3 is made up of 13 amino acids. With 4 bases removed from V and 9 bases from J, the gap between germline ends came to 13 bases. The CDR3 sequence: CASSKTVGGEQFF. The CDR3, as DNA: TGTGCCAGTAGTAAGACAGTGGGCGGTGAGCAGTTCTTC.

A few counts support this clone. This may come from a read error, since a much larger clone is one base off. The same CDR3 can be traced to other DNA sequences in this sample. The rearrangement links TRBV15 to TRBJ2-3; D might be TRBD2 (5 bases). There are 15 residues in the CDR3. Germline loops: CDR1 LNHNV, CDR2 YYDKDF (reference sequence). Trimming left V 9 bases short and J 2 bases short, with 18 bases between. CDR3 nucleotide sequence: TGTGCCACAAGCCGAGGCAATCGGGACACAGATACGCAGTATTTT. Translated: CATSRGNRDTDTQYF.

This clone has at least ten counts. The chain carries TRBV24-1 and TRBJ2-5; 9 nucleotides match TRBD2. Trimming at V came to 10 bases and at J to 3 bases, leaving 8 bases not matched to a gene. This CDR3 region has 14 residues. Germline V lookup: CDR1 KGHDR, CDR2 SFDVKD. CDR3 loop: CATVTRTSEETQYF. The CDR3 DNA sequence: TGTGCCACAGTGACGAGGACTAGCGAAGAGACCCAGTACTTC.

This clone was seen ten or more times. The chain uses TRBV6-1 and TRBJ2-7, with 10 bases identical to TRBD1. CDR1 MNHNS and CDR2 SASEGT come from the germline V gene. The length of the CDR3 is 14 residues. Trimming at V came to 3 bases and at J to 9 bases, leaving 8 bases not matched to a gene. For the CDR3, the DNA is TGTGCCAGCAGTGAGGGACAGGGGAGTACGACGCAGTACTTC. It is translated as CASSEGQGSTTQYF.

Within the sample, this clone is medium-sized (0.01 to 0.1%). The CDR3 nucleotides are TGTGCCAGTAGTATGCGCGGACCAGGGACAAACACCGGGGAGCTGTTTTTT. Translated: CASSMRGPGTNTGELFF. The V and J genes are TRBV19 and TRBJ2-2, with D perhaps TRBD1 (6 bases). Trimming took 3 bases from V and 2 from J, leaving 16 bases between them. CDR1 is LNHDA, CDR2 SQIVND, per germline (reference sequence). The length of the CDR3 is 17 residues.

This clone was detected only a few times. A read error may explain this, as a much larger clone is one base away. The chain carries TRBV24-1 and TRBJ2-1; D call uncertain. V gave up 1 base and J gave up 6 bases, with 15 bases separating them. This CDR3 spans 16 amino acids. Germline V gene lookup returns CDR1 KGHDR and CDR2 SFDVKD. The CDR3: CATSDFLGGSGNEQFF. As DNA, the CDR3 is TGTGCCACCAGTGATTTCCTCGGTGGGTCGGGCAATGAGCAGTTCTTC.